This T cell receptor (beta chain) derives from a study of cytomegalovirus exposure and HLA in healthy donors. At the level of the study: Some 80 million unique TCR sequences came from HLA-typed donors in an early release.

About this clone itself: As yet, its antigen is unknown.

Regarding the study as a whole: Researchers reported from a later analysis that most CMV-associated TCR beta chains appeared HLA-restricted. A later analysis by the authors found several of the most significant clusters apparently linked to common viral pathogens.

13 Jbeta primers and 60 Vbeta primers were used for the PCR. The assay was immunoSEQ multiplex PCR, and TCRdb's table has in-frame clones only and misses some. The sample consists of tens of thousands of clones, approximately 79% of them appearing once. The origin of this receptor is a man aged 25-45 years in good health and CMV-seronegative. Material for sequencing was PBMCs.

The CDR3 here is CSVEGFEGPFSYEQYF. As DNA, the CDR3 is TGCAGCGTTGAAGGATTCGAGGGCCCCTTCTCCTACGAGCAGTACTTC. The rearrangement uses TRBV29-1 and TRBJ2-5; maybe TRBD2 (5 bases). The better agreement between TRBJ2-7 and the DNA end casts doubt on the J call. CDR1 SQVTM and CDR2 ANQGSEA come from the germline V gene. This CDR3 is built from 16 residues.